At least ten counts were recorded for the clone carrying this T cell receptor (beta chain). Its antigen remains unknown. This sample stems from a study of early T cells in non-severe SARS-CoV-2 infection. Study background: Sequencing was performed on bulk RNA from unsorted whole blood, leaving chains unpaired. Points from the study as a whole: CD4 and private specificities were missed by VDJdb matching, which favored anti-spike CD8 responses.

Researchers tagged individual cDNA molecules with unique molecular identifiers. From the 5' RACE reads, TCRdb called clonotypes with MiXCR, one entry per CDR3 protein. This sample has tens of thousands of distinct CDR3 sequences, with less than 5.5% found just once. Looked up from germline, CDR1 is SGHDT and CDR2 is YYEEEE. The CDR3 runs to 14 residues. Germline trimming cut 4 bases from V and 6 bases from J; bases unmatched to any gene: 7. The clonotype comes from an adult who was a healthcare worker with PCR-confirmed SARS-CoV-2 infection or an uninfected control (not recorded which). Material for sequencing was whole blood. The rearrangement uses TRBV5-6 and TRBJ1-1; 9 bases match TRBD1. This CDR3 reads CASSLGQGDPEAFF. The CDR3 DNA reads TGTGCCAGCAGCCTGGGACAGGGAGATCCTGAAGCTTTCTTT.